This T cell receptor (beta chain) comes out of a study of T cells expressing NK-cell markers. Whole-study context: TCR beta repertoires came from sorted CD3+CD56+NKG2C+, CD3+CD56+NKG2C- and CD3+CD56-NKG2C+ T cells. Serological testing identified seven of the eight sequenced donors as HCMV-seropositive and one as seronegative. Findings and limits, study-wide: In four donors, these clonotypes also led the CD3+CD56-NKG2C+ fraction. The dominant NKG2C+ clonotypes represented about 1.0-7.5% of CD8+ T cells in five or six donors.

Germline loops: CDR1 SGHRS, CDR2 YFSETQ. CDR3 length: 15 amino acids. TCRdb reanalyzed the 5' RACE reads and collapses them to one entry per CDR3 protein, without DNA. This sample contains around 3,500 distinct CDR3 sequences. By frequency, this clonotype is medium-sized (0.01 to 0.1%). Its antigen is unidentified. The sequence was collected from a man aged 18-69 years in good health. The V gene is TRBV5-1, the J gene TRBJ2-1; without DNA, the TCRdb call of TRBD2 cannot be checked. The source material was blood T cells: a sorted CD56 or NKG2C T cell subset, CD4+ or CD8+ T cells, or bulk PBMC T cells (not recorded which). The CDR3 reads CASATSGSSYNEQFF.